This TCR beta chain stems from a study of blood T cell repertoires in COVID-19. Assay: immunoSEQ multiplex PCR; the TCRdb copy retains only in-frame clones and omits some. This table has about 170,000 clones, around 87% appearing once. The CDR3 sequence is 11 residues long. The V end lost 2 bases, the J end lost 8 bases, and 4 bases lay between the germline ends. CDR1 and CDR2 (germline): MNHNS, SASEGT. This TCR was sampled from an elderly woman in a cohort sampled during active or convalescent COVID-19. This rearrangement joins TRBV6-1 to TRBJ2-1; D is uncertain. The sample comprised peripheral blood. The CDR3 region has the DNA TGTGCCAGCAGTGAAATCGATGAGCAGTTCTTC. Protein: CASSEIDEQFF.